The 25 T cell receptor beta chains below were found in one sample sequenced in a study of PD-1 blockade in classical Hodgkin lymphoma. This sample's time point: cycle 4 day 1 (C4D1), after five to seven weeks of nivolumab. Autologous stem cell transplantation was followed by relapse in every patient, and brentuximab vedotin exposure varied. The method was immunoSEQ multiplex PCR; TCRdb's version includes in-frame clones alone and lacks a portion of them. The sample has 64,000 or so clones, less than 95% seen once. Here the sequenced sample was peripheral blood mononuclear cells (PBMCs), taken before the fourth cycle of nivolumab. Receptor source: a human donor with classical Hodgkin lymphoma.

The chain joins TRBV15 to TRBJ1-4; D unresolved. Germline V lookup: CDR1 LNHNV, CDR2 YYDKDF (reference sequence). CDR3 size: 16 residues. V was pared by 0 bases and J by 2 bases, with 10 bases between. CDR3 amino acids: CATSRDRMSTNEKLFF. As DNA, the CDR3 is TGTGCCACCAGCAGAGATCGGATGTCTACTAATGAAAAACTGTTTTTT.

The chain has TRBV6-1 and TRBJ2-1; no firm D call. CDR3 length equals 14 residues. Germline CDR1 and CDR2: MNHNS and SASEGT. V was cut by 7 bases and J by 4 bases, with 14 bases left in between. The CDR3 loop is CASISGFPYNEQFF. CDR3 nucleotide sequence: TGTGCCAGCATCTCGGGTTTCCCATACAATGAGCAGTTCTTC.

The rearrangement links TRBV6-6 to TRBJ2-2; 12 bases line up with TRBD1. CDR1 and CDR2 from the germline V gene are MNHNY and SVGAGI (reference sequence). The V segment lost 4 bases and the J segment 7 bases; nucleotides outside the gene matches: 4. The CDR3 is 15 residues long. Written as DNA, the CDR3 is TGTGCCAGCAGTTCGGGACAGGGGGCGATCGGGGAGCTGTTTTTT. Protein: CASSSGQGAIGELFF.

This sequence joins TRBV13 and TRBJ2-7; possible D gene TRBD1, 5 bases. The CDR3 has 16 amino acids. The germline gives CDR1 PRHDT, CDR2 FYEKMQ (reference sequence). Trimming took off 5 bases at V and 0 bases at J, with 17 bases between the two ends. CDR3 in DNA: TGTGCCAGCAGCCCCAAGGGGCCTCTCAGCTCCTACGAGCAGTACTTC. Its translation is CASSPKGPLSSYEQYF.

V usage is TRBV6-1 and J usage is TRBJ2-1, with TRBD2 identical over 8 bases. V shed 1 base and J 2 bases; nucleotides not matched to a gene: 7. CDR1 is MNHNS, CDR2 SASEGT, per germline. The CDR3 length is 17 residues. CDR3 sequence: CASSEEAGGTAYNEQFF. For the CDR3, the DNA is TGTGCCAGCAGTGAAGAGGCGGGGGGTACCGCCTACAATGAGCAGTTCTTC.

V is TRBV6-5 and J is TRBJ2-1, with 7 nucleotides matching TRBD1. This CDR3 has 14 residues. Germline CDR1 is MNHEY and CDR2 is SVGAGI. The V segment lost 6 bases and the J segment 7 bases; nucleotides outside the gene matches: 9. This CDR3 is CASSLRTGGNEQFF. CDR3 bases: TGTGCCAGCAGCCTCCGGACAGGAGGAAATGAGCAGTTCTTC.

V and J are TRBV4-1 and TRBJ1-1; the D is unclear. Trimming removed 4 bases at V and 8 bases at J, with 17 bases between. The germline gives CDR1 MGHRA, CDR2 YSYEKL. This CDR3 region has 14 residues. In DNA form, the CDR3 reads TGCGCCAGCAGCCTAAGCCGCGGCATGCGAGAAGCTTTCTTT. Its protein product is CASSLSRGMREAFF.

The V gene is TRBV2, the J gene TRBJ1-1; perhaps TRBD1 as D (6 bases). V lost 6 bases to trimming and J lost 11 bases, with 16 bases between them. CDR1 is SNHLY, CDR2 FYNNEI, per germline. This CDR3 region has 12 residues. CDR3 region: CASRNRAGTAFF. The CDR3 DNA reads as TGTGCCAGCAGGAACAGGGCCGGGACGGCTTTCTTT.

The rearrangement joins TRBV5-1 to TRBJ2-5; D is perhaps TRBD1 (6 bases). The germline V and J ends were trimmed by 4 bases and 1 base, with 11 bases remaining between them. The CDR3 sequence is 14 residues long. CDR1 SGHRS and CDR2 YFSETQ come from the germline V gene. CDR3: CASSPGQFQETQYF. The CDR3 DNA is TGCGCCAGCAGCCCCGGACAGTTCCAAGAGACCCAGTACTTC.

V is TRBV7-9 and J is TRBJ1-5; D remains unclear. Trimming removed 2 bases from V and 7 bases from J, with 15 bases in between. The CDR3 spans 15 residues. In germline, CDR1 is SEHNR, CDR2 FQNEAQ (reference sequence). As DNA, the CDR3 is TGTGCCAGCAGCTTACATGGGGTCGTCGACCAGCCCCAGCATTTT. Protein: CASSLHGVVDQPQHF.

V usage is TRBV2 and J usage is TRBJ1-1; no clear D gene. V was clipped by 0 bases and J by 13 bases, with 24 bases between them. This CDR3 has 16 residues. Germline CDR1 SNHLY, CDR2 FYNNEI. The CDR3 sequence is CASSEAVTILNPLGFF. The DNA for the CDR3 is TGTGCCAGCAGTGAAGCGGTGACCATCCTAAACCCTTTGGGTTTCTTT.

V usage is TRBV2 and J usage is TRBJ2-3; 7 bases are a match to TRBD1. The germline CDR1 and CDR2 sequences are SNHLY and FYNNEI. Germline trimming cut 9 bases from V and 5 bases from J; bases unmatched to any gene: 8. This CDR3 contains 13 residues. CDR3 sequence (DNA): TGTGCCAGTGGACAGGTTCTGTTAGATACGCAGTATTTT. As protein: CASGQVLLDTQYF.

The chain employs TRBV6-5 and TRBJ2-7, with 9 bases aligning to TRBD2. The CDR3 is 14 amino acids. Germline-derived CDR1 and CDR2 are MNHEY and SVGAGI. With V trimmed by 2 bases and J by 6 bases, 5 bases remained unmatched. CDR3 sequence reads: CASSYSGGFVEQYF. The CDR3 DNA sequence: TGTGCCAGCAGTTACAGCGGGGGGTTCGTCGAGCAGTACTTC.

This chain uses TRBV27 with TRBJ2-3; D possibly corresponds to TRBD2 (6 bases). V shed 9 bases and J shed 1 base, with 17 bases lying between them. From germline, CDR1 is MNHEY and CDR2 SMNVEV (reference sequence). This CDR3 is built from 15 residues. This chain's CDR3 is CASGGPGVGTDTQYF. DNA of the CDR3: TGTGCCAGTGGGGGACCGGGGGTGGGCACAGATACGCAGTATTTT.

The V gene is TRBV15, the J gene TRBJ1-3; tentative D call: TRBD1 (6 bases). The germline V and J ends were trimmed by 5 bases and 0 bases, with 14 bases remaining between them. Germline CDR1 LNHNV, CDR2 YYDKDF (reference sequence). This CDR3 has 16 residues. The CDR3 reads CATSPHRAISGNTIYF. Here the CDR3 DNA reads TGTGCCACCAGCCCCCACAGGGCGATCTCTGGAAACACCATATATTTT.

The rearrangement joins TRBV7-9 to TRBJ2-7; D not resolved. V was pared by 7 bases and J by 4 bases, with 17 bases between. This CDR3 has 14 residues. Germline V gene sequence: CDR1 SEHNR, CDR2 FQNEAQ (reference sequence). In DNA form, the CDR3 reads TGTGCCAGCACTTCTTCTGGGTTGGGGTACGAGCAGTACTTC. It translates to CASTSSGLGYEQYF.

The chain links TRBV13 to TRBJ1-3, with D unclear. This CDR3 region has 16 residues. Trimming took off 0 bases at V and 0 bases at J, with 9 bases between the two ends. Looked up from germline, CDR1 is PRHDT and CDR2 is FYEKMQ (reference sequence). The CDR3 bases are TGTGCCAGCAGCTTAGGCGACAAGAGCTCTGGAAACACCATATATTTT. This codes for CASSLGDKSSGNTIYF.

The rearrangement uses TRBV6-1 and TRBJ1-5; possible D gene TRBD1, 5 bases. V shed 5 bases and J shed 4 bases, with 9 bases lying between them. The CDR3 length is 13 residues. CDR1 is MNHNS, CDR2 SASEGT, per germline. CDR3 nucleotide sequence: TGTGCCAGCAGTAATCGGGGGAATCAGCCCCAGCATTTT. Translating it yields CASSNRGNQPQHF.

The rearrangement joins TRBV27 to TRBJ2-6; D remains unclear. CDR3 size: 15 residues. CDR1 is MNHEY, CDR2 SMNVEV, per germline (reference sequence). V dropped 2 bases and J dropped 0 bases, with 5 bases sitting between them. Here the CDR3 DNA reads TGTGCCAGCAGTTTAGCGGTCTCTGGGGCCAACGTCCTGACTTTC. Its protein product is CASSLAVSGANVLTF. Drawing the rest from reference TRBV27 and TRBJ2-6, the complete variable domain is EAQVTQNPRYLITVTGKKLTVTCSQNMNHEYMSWYRQDPGLGLRQIYYSMNVEVTDKGDVPEGYKVSRKEKRNFPLILESPSPNQTSLYFCASSLAVSGANVLTFGAGSRLTVL.

The rearrangement links TRBV11-2 to TRBJ2-7; TRBD2 is a possible D gene (6 bases). V dropped 4 bases and J dropped 3 bases, with 19 bases sitting between them. Germline-derived CDR1 and CDR2 are SGHAT and FQNNGV. CDR3 size: 16 residues. CDR3 in amino acids: CASSSITGTDIYEQYF. DNA of the CDR3: TGTGCCAGCAGCTCTATTACCGGGACTGACATCTACGAGCAGTACTTC.

The chain joins TRBV7-8 to TRBJ1-1; D is undetermined. Germline CDR1 SGHVS, CDR2 FQNEAQ. V shed 1 base and J shed 4 bases, with 19 bases lying between them. The CDR3 runs to 17 residues. In nucleotides, the CDR3 is TGTGCCAGCAGCTTAGGCCCGTCGGAGGGTCAAGGCACTGAAGCTTTCTTT. Residues: CASSLGPSEGQGTEAFF.

This chain uses TRBV9 with TRBJ2-2; TRBD2 is a possible D gene (6 bases). Germline V gene sequence: CDR1 SGDLS, CDR2 YYNGEE. The length of the CDR3 is 18 residues. The V end was cut by 1 base, the J end by 4 bases, with 20 bases between. The CDR3 spells CASSVTVAGGSSTGELFF. The DNA for the CDR3 is TGTGCCAGCAGCGTAACGGTGGCTGGGGGGTCCAGCACCGGGGAGCTGTTTTTT.

This clone showed up just a few times. The V and J genes are TRBV30 and TRBJ1-4; D may be TRBD1 (6 bases). This CDR3 comprises 12 residues. V shed 1 base and J shed 6 bases, with 6 bases lying between them. Germline V CDR1 and CDR2: GTSNPN, SVGIG (reference sequence). The CDR3 here is CAWSDRDEKLFF. CDR3 DNA sequence: TGTGCCTGGAGTGACAGGGATGAAAAACTGTTTTTT.

V usage is TRBV5-1 and J usage is TRBJ2-7; 7 bases line up with TRBD1. Germline V gene data show CDR1 as SGHRS and CDR2 as YFSETQ. The CDR3 spans 16 residues. V gave up 1 base and J gave up 5 bases; unmatched junction bases: 12. Written as DNA, the CDR3 is TGCGCCAGCAGCTTGAAGCCTTCGGACAGGAGTAACGAGCAGTACTTC. Its protein is CASSLKPSDRSNEQYF.

The chain couples TRBV5-8 to TRBJ2-5, with D tentatively TRBD1 (5 bases). This CDR3 spans 12 amino acids. Germline V CDR1 and CDR2: SGHTS, YDEGEE. V lost 4 bases, J lost 3 bases, and 7 bases lay in between. CDR3 nucleotide sequence: TGTGCCAGCAGCGACAGAAAAGAGACCCAGTACTTC. Translating it yields CASSDRKETQYF.